Shown below are 17 T cell receptor beta chains from a single sample sequenced in a study of beta chain features in type 1 diabetes. All of the isolated RNA was reverse transcribed, so expressed TCRB transcripts were sequenced. Assay used: immunoSEQ multiplex PCR; TCRdb lists only in-frame clones, some missing. The data show tens of thousands of clones, with roughly a third seen just once and around 0.5% held by the top ten. The sequencing sample was made of stem cell memory CD4+ T cells from blood. Receptors were obtained from a woman in her late teens or twenties in good health.

The chain employs TRBV7-8 and TRBJ2-3; D unclear. Between the trimmed V and J ends, which lost 0 bases and 4 bases, there was a span of 5 bases. CDR3 length equals 13 residues. The germline gives CDR1 SGHVS, CDR2 FQNEAQ. The CDR3 nucleotides are TGTGCCAGCAGCTTAGCGGGCGCAGATACGCAGTATTTT. It specifies CASSLAGADTQYF.

This clone was seen a few times. This chain uses TRBV2 with TRBJ1-2, with no clear D. Germline V gives CDR1 SNHLY, CDR2 FYNNEI. CDR3 length equals 11 residues. Trimming stripped 3 bases from V and 5 bases from J, with 4 bases between. This chain's CDR3 is CASSERYGYTF. CDR3 DNA: TGTGCCAGCAGTGAGCGGTATGGCTACACCTTC.

The chain uses TRBV19 and TRBJ2-1; no reliable D call. Trimming left V 6 bases short and J 9 bases short, with 9 bases between. The CDR3 has 11 amino acids. Germline V gene data show CDR1 as LNHDA and CDR2 as SQIVND (reference sequence). CDR3 region: CASRVESEQFF. CDR3 DNA: TGTGCCAGTAGGGTCGAGAGTGAGCAGTTCTTC.

This clone showed up just a few times. The V call is TRBV28, the J call TRBJ2-3, with D hard to call. Germline lookup yields CDR1 MDHEN and CDR2 SYDVKM. The CDR3 spans 11 residues. V was shortened by 7 bases and J by 6 bases, with 8 bases between the two germline ends. CDR3 nucleotides: TGTGCCAGCACCCTGAGGGATACGCAGTATTTT. Protein sequence: CASTLRDTQYF.

V and J are TRBV7-2 and TRBJ1-3; no firm D call. CDR1 is SGHTA and CDR2 is FQGNSA in the germline V gene. Between the trimmed V and J ends, which lost 3 bases and 3 bases, there was a span of 6 bases. The CDR3 runs to 13 residues. CDR3 loop: CASSFQLGNTIYF. CDR3 nucleotides: TGTGCCAGCAGCTTTCAACTTGGAAACACCATATATTTT. Full variable domain (remainder filled in from reference TRBV7-2 and TRBJ1-3): GAGVSQSPSNKVTEKGKDVELRCDPISGHTALYWYRQSLGQGLEFLIYFQGNSAPDKSGLPSDRFSAERTGGSVSTLTIQRTQQEDSAVYLCASSFQLGNTIYFGEGSWLTVV.

This clone was detected a few times. This chain links TRBV5-1 with TRBJ2-6; possibly TRBD2 for D (5 bases). Trimming left V 5 bases short and J 3 bases short, with 12 bases between. Per the germline V gene, CDR1 is SGHRS and CDR2 is YFSETQ. This CDR3 is built from 15 residues. This chain's CDR3 is CASREAGDGANVLTF. CDR3 nucleotides: TGCGCCAGCAGGGAGGCTGGCGATGGGGCCAACGTCCTGACTTTC.

The J gene is TRBJ2-5, the V gene TRBV6-1; D is possibly TRBD2 (6 bases). This CDR3 is 13 amino acids long. V lost 10 bases, J lost 3 bases, and 15 bases lay in between. CDR1 is MNHNS, CDR2 SASEGT, per germline. The CDR3 protein is CAITGLTKETQYF. The DNA for the CDR3 is TGTGCCATTACGGGACTGACTAAAGAGACCCAGTACTTC.

This clone has just one count. V is TRBV6-5 and J is TRBJ2-1; D unclear. The CDR3 is made up of 14 amino acids. Trimming took off 5 bases at V and 7 bases at J, with 15 bases between the two ends. Germline V gene sequence: CDR1 MNHEY, CDR2 SVGAGI. The CDR3 nucleotides are TGTGCCAGCAGTCCGACCCGACTGGTGAATGAGCAGTTCTTC. Protein: CASSPTRLVNEQFF.

This clone has only a few counts. The rearrangement joins TRBV11-2 to TRBJ2-2, with D possibly being TRBD1 (5 bases). V lost 7 bases and J 6 bases, leaving 9 bases between the germline ends. Germline V lookup: CDR1 SGHAT, CDR2 FQNNGV. The CDR3 contains 12 residues. CDR3 protein: CASKGVAGELFF. The CDR3 DNA is TGTGCCAGCAAAGGGGTCGCCGGGGAGCTGTTTTTT.

This chain uses TRBV19 with TRBJ1-5; D remains ambiguous. Trimming shortened V by 4 bases and J by 2 bases, and 9 bases separated the two germline ends. The CDR3 consists of 14 residues. CDR1 and CDR2 from the germline V gene are LNHDA and SQIVND (reference sequence). The CDR3 nucleotides are TGTGCCAGTAGTAGCGGGCAAGGCAATCAGCCCCAGCATTTT. It encodes CASSSGQGNQPQHF. Full variable domain (rest looked up from reference TRBV19 and TRBJ1-5): DGGITQSPKYLFRKEGQNVTLSCEQNLNHDAMYWYRQDPGQGLRLIYYSQIVNDFQKGDIAEGYSVSREKKESFPLTVTSAQKNPTAFYLCASSSGQGNQPQHFGDGTRLSIL.

This clone was found a few times. This chain links TRBV19 with TRBJ1-2, with 9 bases identical to TRBD1. CDR1 is LNHDA and CDR2 is SQIVND in the germline V gene (reference sequence). After removal of 5 bases from V and 8 bases from J, the junction contained 15 bases not matched to a gene. This CDR3 is 16 amino acids long. The CDR3: CASSPNTGTGFGGYTF. CDR3 in DNA: TGTGCCAGTAGTCCGAATACCGGGACAGGGTTTGGCGGCTACACCTTC. Complete variable domain (other parts from reference TRBV19 and TRBJ1-2): DGGITQSPKYLFRKEGQNVTLSCEQNLNHDAMYWYRQDPGQGLRLIYYSQIVNDFQKGDIAEGYSVSREKKESFPLTVTSAQKNPTAFYLCASSPNTGTGFGGYTFGSGTRLTVV.

This clone was seen more than once but under ten times. The J gene is TRBJ2-7, the V gene TRBV10-3; TRBD1 matches 8 bases. CDR3 length: 16 residues. Trimming at V came to 3 bases and at J to 0 bases, leaving 7 bases not matched to a gene. Germline CDR1 is ENHRY and CDR2 is SYGVKD. CDR3 sequence reads: CAISDRKQGGSYEQYF. CDR3 sequence (DNA): TGTGCCATCAGTGATAGAAAACAGGGGGGCTCCTACGAGCAGTACTTC.

The chain carries TRBV29-1 and TRBJ1-2, with TRBD1 as a possible D gene (6 bases). Germline lookup yields CDR1 SQVTM and CDR2 ANQGSEA. V shed 4 bases and J shed 8 bases, with 20 bases lying between them. The CDR3 consists of 14 residues. The CDR3 nucleotides read TGCAGCGTTGGCGCCAGGGGCCGTTTCTACGGCTACACCTTC. Translating it yields CSVGARGRFYGYTF.

The rearrangement uses TRBV29-1 and TRBJ1-1; D gene uncertain. The germline V and J ends were trimmed by 4 bases and 10 bases, with 16 bases remaining between them. The germline gives CDR1 SQVTM, CDR2 ANQGSEA. This CDR3 has 12 amino acids. CDR3 amino acids: CSVGTQNEGAFF. The CDR3 region has the DNA TGCAGCGTTGGGACTCAAAACGAGGGAGCTTTCTTT.

The V and J genes are TRBV4-2 and TRBJ2-5, with TRBD2 matching 8 bases. The germline V gene encodes CDR1 LGHNA and CDR2 YNFKEQ. Trimming removed 0 bases from V and 4 bases from J; junction bases left unmatched: 4. The CDR3 spans 15 residues. This CDR3 reads CASSQDGGRSETQYF. The CDR3 DNA follows: TGTGCCAGCAGCCAAGATGGCGGGAGGTCAGAGACCCAGTACTTC.

There are a few counts of this clone. The rearrangement links TRBV5-1 to TRBJ2-3; tentative D call: TRBD2 (5 bases). Per germline, CDR1 SGHRS and CDR2 YFSETQ. This CDR3 region has 13 residues. V was trimmed by 0 bases and J by 5 bases, leaving 7 bases between them. CDR3 protein: CASSLAGLDTQYF. For the CDR3, the DNA is TGCGCCAGCAGCTTGGCCGGACTAGATACGCAGTATTTT. Variable domain in full (rest from reference TRBV5-1 and TRBJ2-3): KAGVTQTPRYLIKTRGQQVTLSCSPISGHRSVSWYQQTPGQGLQFLFEYFSETQRNKGNFPGRFSGRQFSNSRSEMNVSTLELGDSALYLCASSLAGLDTQYFGPGTRLTVL.

This clone was observed a few times. The CDR3 nucleotides read TGTGCCAGCAGCCCGCGGACAGGGTCTGAAGAGCAGTACTTC. Amino acid sequence: CASSPRTGSEEQYF. J is TRBJ2-7 and V is TRBV14; 8 bases align to TRBD1. The CDR3 consists of 14 residues. CDR1 and CDR2 (germline): SGHDN, FVKESK. Trimming cost V 4 bases and J 7 bases; bases outside gene matches: 9.